This record concerns one TCR beta chain sequence. As yet, its antigen is unknown. The method was immunoSEQ multiplex PCR; TCRdb's version includes in-frame clones alone and lacks a portion of them. This table holds some 110,000 clones, about 91% found once. This CDR3 region has 15 residues. The trim removed 5 bases at V and 6 bases at J, leaving 6 bases unmatched. Looked up from germline, CDR1 is SGHDT and CDR2 is YYEEEE. The data stem from a study of T cell responses to AZD1222 COVID-19 vaccine. The study's findings and limits: Two AZD1222 doses significantly raised spike-specific TCR breadth and depth over controls.

This sample comprised peripheral blood, obtained on day 0 of AZD1222 vaccination. This sequence originates from an adult in good health. The chain carries TRBV5-6 and TRBJ1-6, with 9 bases matching TRBD1. The CDR3 reads CASSFQGQGNSPLHF. CDR3 DNA sequence: TGTGCCAGCAGTTTTCAGGGACAGGGTAATTCACCCCTCCACTTT.